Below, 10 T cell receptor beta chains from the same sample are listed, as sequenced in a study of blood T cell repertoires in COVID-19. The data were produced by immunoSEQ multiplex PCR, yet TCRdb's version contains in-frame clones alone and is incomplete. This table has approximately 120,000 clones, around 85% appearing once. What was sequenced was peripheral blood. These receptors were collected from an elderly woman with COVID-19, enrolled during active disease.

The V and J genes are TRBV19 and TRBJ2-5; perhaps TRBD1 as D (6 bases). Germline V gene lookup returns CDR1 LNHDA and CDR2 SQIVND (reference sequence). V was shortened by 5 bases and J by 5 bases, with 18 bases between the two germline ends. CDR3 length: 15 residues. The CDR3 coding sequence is TGTGCCAGTAGTCCAGGGGACACCTACAGGGAGACCCAGTACTTC. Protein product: CASSPGDTYRETQYF.

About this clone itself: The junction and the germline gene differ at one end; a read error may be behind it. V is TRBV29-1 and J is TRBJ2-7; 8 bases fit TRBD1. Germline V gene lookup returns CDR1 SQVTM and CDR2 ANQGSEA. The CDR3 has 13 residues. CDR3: CSAGPGQAYERYF. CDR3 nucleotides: TGCAGCGCTGGTCCGGGACAGGCCTACGAGCGGTACTTC.

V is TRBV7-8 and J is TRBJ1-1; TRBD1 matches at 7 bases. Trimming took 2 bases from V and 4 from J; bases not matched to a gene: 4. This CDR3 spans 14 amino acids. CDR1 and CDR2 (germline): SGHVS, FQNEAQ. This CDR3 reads CASSLTGVGTEAFF. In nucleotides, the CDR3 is TGTGCCAGCAGCTTAACAGGGGTCGGCACTGAAGCTTTCTTT.

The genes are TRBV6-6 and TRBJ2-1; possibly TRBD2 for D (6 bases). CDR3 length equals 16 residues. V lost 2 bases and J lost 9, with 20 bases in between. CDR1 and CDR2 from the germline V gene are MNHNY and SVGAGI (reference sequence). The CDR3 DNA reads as TGTGCCAGCAGTTACACGGGGGAACAAGCCGGGGGTGAGCAGTTCTTC. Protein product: CASSYTGEQAGGEQFF.

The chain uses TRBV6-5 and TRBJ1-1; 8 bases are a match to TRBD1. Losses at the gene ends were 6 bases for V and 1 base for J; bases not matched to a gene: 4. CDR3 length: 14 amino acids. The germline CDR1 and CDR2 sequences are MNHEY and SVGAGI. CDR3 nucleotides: TGTGCCAGCAGCTTGGGACAGGCGAACACTGAAGCTTTCTTT. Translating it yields CASSLGQANTEAFF.

This chain's CDR3 is CASSADSQGYGANVLTF. As DNA, the CDR3 is TGTGCCAGCAGCGCCGATTCTCAGGGGTATGGGGCCAACGTCCTGACTTTC. The chain recombines TRBV2 with TRBJ2-6; perhaps TRBD1 as D (6 bases). The CDR3 runs 17 residues. The V gene's germline CDR1 is SNHLY and CDR2 FYNNEI. V was shortened by 6 bases and J by 3 bases, with 18 bases between the two germline ends.

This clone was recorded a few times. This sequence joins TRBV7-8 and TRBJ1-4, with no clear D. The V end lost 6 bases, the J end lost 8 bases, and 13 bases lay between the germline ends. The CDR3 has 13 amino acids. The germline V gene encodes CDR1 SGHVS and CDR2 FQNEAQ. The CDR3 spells CASRPTAGEKLFF. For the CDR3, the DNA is TGTGCCAGCAGACCTACGGCGGGAGAAAAACTGTTTTTT. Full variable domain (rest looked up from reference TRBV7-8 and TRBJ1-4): GAGVSQSPRYKVAKRGQDVALRCDPISGHVSLFWYQQALGQGPEFLTYFQNEAQLDKSGLPSDRFFAERPEGSVSTLKIQRTQQEDSAVYLCASRPTAGEKLFFGSGTQLSVL.

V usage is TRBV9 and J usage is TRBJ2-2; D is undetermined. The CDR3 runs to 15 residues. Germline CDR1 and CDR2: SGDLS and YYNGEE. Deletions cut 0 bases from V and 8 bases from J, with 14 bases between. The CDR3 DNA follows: TGTGCCAGCAGCGTAGATGGTCTCCCGGAGGGGGAGCTGTTTTTT. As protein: CASSVDGLPEGELFF.

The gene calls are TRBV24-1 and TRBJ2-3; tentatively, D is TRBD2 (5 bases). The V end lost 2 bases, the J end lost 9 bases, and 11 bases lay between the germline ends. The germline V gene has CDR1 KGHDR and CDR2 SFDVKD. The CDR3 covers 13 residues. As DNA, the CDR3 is TGTGCCACCAGTGATTCTCTAGCTGGGACGCAGTATTTT. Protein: CATSDSLAGTQYF.

CDR3 loop: CASSRTGTSGSLINEQFF. The CDR3 DNA follows: TGTGCCAGCAGCCGGACTGGGACTAGCGGGAGCCTGATAAATGAGCAGTTCTTC. The genes are TRBV4-2 and TRBJ2-1, with 14 bases aligning to TRBD2. Germline CDR1 reads LGHNA; CDR2 reads YNFKEQ. The ends lost 4 bases at V and 7 bases at J; junction bases unmatched: 12. The CDR3 totals 18 residues.